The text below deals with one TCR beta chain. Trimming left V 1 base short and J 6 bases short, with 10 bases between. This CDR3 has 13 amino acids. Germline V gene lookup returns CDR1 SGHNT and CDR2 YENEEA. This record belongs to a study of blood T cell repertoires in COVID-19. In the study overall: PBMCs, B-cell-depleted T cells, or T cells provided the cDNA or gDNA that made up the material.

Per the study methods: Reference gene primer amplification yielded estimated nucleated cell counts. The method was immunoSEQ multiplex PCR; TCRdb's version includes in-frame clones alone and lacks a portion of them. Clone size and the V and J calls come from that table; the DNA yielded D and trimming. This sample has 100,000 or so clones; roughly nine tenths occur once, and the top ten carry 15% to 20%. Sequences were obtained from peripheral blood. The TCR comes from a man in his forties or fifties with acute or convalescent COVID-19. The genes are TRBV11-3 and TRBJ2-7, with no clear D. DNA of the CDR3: TGTGCCAGCAGCTTAGGCCCGTCGGGCGAGCAGTACTTC. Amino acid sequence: CASSLGPSGEQYF.